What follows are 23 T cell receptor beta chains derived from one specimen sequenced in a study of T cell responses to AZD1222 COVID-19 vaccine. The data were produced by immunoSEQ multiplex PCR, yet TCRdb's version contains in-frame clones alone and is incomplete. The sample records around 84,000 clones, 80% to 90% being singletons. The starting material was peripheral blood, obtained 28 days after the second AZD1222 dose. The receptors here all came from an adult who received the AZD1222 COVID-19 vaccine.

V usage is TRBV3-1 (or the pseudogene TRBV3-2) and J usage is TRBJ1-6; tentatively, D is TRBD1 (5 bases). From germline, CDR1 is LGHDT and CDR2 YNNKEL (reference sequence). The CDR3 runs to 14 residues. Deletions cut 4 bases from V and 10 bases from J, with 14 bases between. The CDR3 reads CASSRVRGRSPLHF. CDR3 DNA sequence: TGTGCCAGCAGCCGAGTGAGGGGTAGGTCACCCCTCCACTTT.

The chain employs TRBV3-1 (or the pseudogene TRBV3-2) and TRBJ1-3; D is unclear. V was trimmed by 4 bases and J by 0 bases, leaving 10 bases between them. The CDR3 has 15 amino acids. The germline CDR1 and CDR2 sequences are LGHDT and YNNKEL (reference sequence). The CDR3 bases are TGTGCCAGCAGCCGGGGAGGGATCTCTGGAAACACCATATATTTT. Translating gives CASSRGGISGNTIYF.

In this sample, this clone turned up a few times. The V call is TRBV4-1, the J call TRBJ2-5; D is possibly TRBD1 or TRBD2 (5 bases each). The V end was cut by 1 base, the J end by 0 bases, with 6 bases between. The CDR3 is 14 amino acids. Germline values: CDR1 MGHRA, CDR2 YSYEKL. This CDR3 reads CASSQGGDQETQYF. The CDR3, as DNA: TGCGCCAGCAGCCAAGGAGGGGACCAAGAGACCCAGTACTTC.

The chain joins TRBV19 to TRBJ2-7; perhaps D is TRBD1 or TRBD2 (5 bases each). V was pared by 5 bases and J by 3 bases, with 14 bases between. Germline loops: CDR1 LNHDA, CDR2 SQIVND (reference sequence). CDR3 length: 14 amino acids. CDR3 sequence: CASSETGTDYEQYF. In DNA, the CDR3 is TGTGCCAGTAGTGAAACCGGGACGGACTACGAGCAGTACTTC.

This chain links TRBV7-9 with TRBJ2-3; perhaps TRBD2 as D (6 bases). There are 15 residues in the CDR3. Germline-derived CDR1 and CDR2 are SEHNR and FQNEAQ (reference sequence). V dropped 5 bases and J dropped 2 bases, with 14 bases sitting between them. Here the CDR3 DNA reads TGTGCCAGCAGCCCCGAGGGGAGGAACACAGATACGCAGTATTTT. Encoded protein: CASSPEGRNTDTQYF.

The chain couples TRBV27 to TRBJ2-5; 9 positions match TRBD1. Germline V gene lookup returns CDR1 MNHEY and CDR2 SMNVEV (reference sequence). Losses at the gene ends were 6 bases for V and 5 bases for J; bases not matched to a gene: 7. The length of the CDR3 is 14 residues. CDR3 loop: CASRGNRGLETQYF. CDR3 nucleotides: TGTGCCAGCAGGGGAAACAGGGGGCTGGAGACCCAGTACTTC.

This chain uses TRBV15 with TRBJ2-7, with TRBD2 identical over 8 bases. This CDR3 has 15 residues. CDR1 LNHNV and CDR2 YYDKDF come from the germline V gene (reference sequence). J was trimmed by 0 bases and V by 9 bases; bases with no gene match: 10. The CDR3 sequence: CATGTGGFDSYEQYF. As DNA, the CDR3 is TGTGCCACGGGGACGGGGGGGTTCGACTCCTACGAGCAGTACTTC.

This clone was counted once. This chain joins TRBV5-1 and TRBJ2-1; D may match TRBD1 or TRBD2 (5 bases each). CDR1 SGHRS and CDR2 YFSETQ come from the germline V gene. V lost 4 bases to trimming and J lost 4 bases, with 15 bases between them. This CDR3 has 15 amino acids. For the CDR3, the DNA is TGCGCCAGCAGCCTAGCCGGGACGGAGTACAATGAGCAGTTCTTC. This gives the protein CASSLAGTEYNEQFF.

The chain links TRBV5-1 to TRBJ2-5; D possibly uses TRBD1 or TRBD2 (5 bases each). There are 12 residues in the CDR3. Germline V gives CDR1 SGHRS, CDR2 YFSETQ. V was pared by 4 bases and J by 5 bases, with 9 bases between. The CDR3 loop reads CASSREGETQYF. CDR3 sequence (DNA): TGCGCCAGCAGCCGCGAGGGGGAGACCCAGTACTTC.

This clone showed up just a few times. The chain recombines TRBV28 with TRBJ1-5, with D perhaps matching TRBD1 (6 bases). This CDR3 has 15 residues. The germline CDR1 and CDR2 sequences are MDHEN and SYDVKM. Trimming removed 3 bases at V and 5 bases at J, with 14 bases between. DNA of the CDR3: TGTGCCAGCAGTTTGGGGGGCCGTGGATATCAGCCCCAGCATTTT. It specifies CASSLGGRGYQPQHF.

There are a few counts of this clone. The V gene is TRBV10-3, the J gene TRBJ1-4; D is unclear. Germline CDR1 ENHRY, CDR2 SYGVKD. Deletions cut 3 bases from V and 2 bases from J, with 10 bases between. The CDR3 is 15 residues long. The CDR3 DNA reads TGTGCCATCAGTGATGAGGGATTTACTAATGAAAAACTGTTTTTT. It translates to CAISDEGFTNEKLFF.

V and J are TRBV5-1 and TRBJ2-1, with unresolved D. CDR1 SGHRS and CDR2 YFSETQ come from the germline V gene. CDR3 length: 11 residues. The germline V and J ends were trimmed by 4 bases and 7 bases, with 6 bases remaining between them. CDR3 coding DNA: TGCGCCAGCAGCAGGGATAATGAGCAGTTCTTC. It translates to CASSRDNEQFF.

This chain's CDR3 is CASSWGVRGNQPQHF. Written as DNA, the CDR3 is TGTGCCAGCAGTTGGGGGGTACGGGGCAATCAGCCCCAGCATTTT. V usage is TRBV28 and J usage is TRBJ1-5, with D possibly matching TRBD1 (5 bases). V lost 4 bases and J 2 bases, leaving 12 bases between the germline ends. Germline V CDR1 and CDR2: MDHEN, SYDVKM. The CDR3 loop spans 15 amino acids.

The CDR3 protein is CASSQTSGGRNNEQFF. CDR3 coding DNA: TGCGCCAGCAGCCAAACTAGCGGGGGACGAAACAATGAGCAGTTCTTC. The chain joins TRBV4-1 to TRBJ2-1; 11 bases are a match to TRBD2. The J segment lost 5 bases and the V segment lost 2 bases, leaving 5 bases of the junction unmatched. This CDR3 contains 16 residues. CDR1 and CDR2 (germline): MGHRA, YSYEKL.

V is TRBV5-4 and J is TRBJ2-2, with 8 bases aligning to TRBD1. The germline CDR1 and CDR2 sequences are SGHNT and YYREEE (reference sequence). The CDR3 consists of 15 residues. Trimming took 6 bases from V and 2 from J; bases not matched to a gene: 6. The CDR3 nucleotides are TGTGCCAGCACCGCGGGACAGGCTAACACCGGGGAGCTGTTTTTT. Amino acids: CASTAGQANTGELFF.

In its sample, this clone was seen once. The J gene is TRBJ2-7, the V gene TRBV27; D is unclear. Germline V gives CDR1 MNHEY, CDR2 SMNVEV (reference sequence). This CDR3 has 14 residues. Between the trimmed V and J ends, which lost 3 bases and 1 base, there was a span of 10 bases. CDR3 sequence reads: CASSFGLLSYEQYF. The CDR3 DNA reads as TGTGCCAGCAGTTTCGGCCTCCTATCCTACGAGCAGTACTTC.

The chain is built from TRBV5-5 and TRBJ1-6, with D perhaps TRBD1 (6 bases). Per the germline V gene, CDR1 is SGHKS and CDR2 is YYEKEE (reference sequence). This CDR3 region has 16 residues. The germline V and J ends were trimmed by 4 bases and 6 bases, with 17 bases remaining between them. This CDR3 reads CASSLGGDTFNSPLHF. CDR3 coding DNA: TGTGCCAGCAGCCTCGGCGGGGACACCTTTAATTCACCCCTCCACTTT.

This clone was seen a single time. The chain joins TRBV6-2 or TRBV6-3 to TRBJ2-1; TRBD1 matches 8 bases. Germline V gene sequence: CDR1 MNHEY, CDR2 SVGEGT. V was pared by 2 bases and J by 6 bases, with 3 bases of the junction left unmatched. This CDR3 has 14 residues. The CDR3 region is CASSYPDRVNEQFF. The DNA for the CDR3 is TGTGCCAGCAGTTACCCGGACAGGGTCAATGAGCAGTTCTTC.

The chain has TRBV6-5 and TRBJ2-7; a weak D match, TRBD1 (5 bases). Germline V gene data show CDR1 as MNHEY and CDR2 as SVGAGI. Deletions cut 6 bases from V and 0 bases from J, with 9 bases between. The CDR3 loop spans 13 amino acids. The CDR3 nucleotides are TGTGCCAGCAGCCGGACAATCTCCTACGAGCAGTACTTC. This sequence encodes CASSRTISYEQYF.

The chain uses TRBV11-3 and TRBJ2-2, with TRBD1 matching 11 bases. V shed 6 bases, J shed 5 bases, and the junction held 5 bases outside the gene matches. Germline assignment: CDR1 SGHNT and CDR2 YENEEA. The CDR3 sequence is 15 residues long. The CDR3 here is CASSWTGGWTGELFF. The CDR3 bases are TGTGCCAGCAGTTGGACAGGGGGCTGGACCGGGGAGCTGTTTTTT.

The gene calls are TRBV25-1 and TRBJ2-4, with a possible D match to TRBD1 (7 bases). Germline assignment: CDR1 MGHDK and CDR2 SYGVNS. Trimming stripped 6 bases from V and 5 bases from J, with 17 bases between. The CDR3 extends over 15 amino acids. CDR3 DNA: TGTGCCAGCAGCAAACCTGACAGGGAGGAAAACATTCAGTACTTC. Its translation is CASSKPDREENIQYF.

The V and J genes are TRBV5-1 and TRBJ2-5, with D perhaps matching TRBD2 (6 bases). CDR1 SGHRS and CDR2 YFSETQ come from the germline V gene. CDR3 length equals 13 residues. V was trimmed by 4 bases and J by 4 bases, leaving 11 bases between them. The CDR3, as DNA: TGCGCCAGCAGCCTATCGGGACTAGAGACCCAGTACTTC. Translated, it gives CASSLSGLETQYF.

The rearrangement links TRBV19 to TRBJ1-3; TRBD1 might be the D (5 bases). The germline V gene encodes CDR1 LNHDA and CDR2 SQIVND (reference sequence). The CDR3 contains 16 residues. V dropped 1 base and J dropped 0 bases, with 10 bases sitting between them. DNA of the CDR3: TGTGCCAGTAGTATAGTAGGGGCAACCTCTGGAAACACCATATATTTT. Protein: CASSIVGATSGNTIYF.